Listed here is a single T cell receptor (beta chain). The entry originates in a study of blood T cell repertoires in COVID-19. Study summary: Whether acute or convalescent, the COVID-19 samples came from the United States, Italy and Spain.

The CDR3 runs to 18 residues. Per the germline V gene, CDR1 is SGHRS and CDR2 is YFSETQ. V lost 4 bases and J 7 bases, leaving 27 bases between the germline ends. Some clones are missing from TCRdb's copy, which holds only in-frame ones; the method was immunoSEQ multiplex PCR. The data contain about 220,000 clones, about four fifths of them singletons. The TCR originated in a woman between 40 and 55 years old with active or convalescent COVID-19. This chain connects TRBV5-1 to TRBJ2-1; a weak D match, TRBD2 (6 bases). Specimen: peripheral blood. The CDR3 DNA sequence: TGCGCCAGCAGCCAAACCCAAGTAGCGGAACCCCCCCGGAATGAGCAGTTCTTC. It is translated as CASSQTQVAEPPRNEQFF.